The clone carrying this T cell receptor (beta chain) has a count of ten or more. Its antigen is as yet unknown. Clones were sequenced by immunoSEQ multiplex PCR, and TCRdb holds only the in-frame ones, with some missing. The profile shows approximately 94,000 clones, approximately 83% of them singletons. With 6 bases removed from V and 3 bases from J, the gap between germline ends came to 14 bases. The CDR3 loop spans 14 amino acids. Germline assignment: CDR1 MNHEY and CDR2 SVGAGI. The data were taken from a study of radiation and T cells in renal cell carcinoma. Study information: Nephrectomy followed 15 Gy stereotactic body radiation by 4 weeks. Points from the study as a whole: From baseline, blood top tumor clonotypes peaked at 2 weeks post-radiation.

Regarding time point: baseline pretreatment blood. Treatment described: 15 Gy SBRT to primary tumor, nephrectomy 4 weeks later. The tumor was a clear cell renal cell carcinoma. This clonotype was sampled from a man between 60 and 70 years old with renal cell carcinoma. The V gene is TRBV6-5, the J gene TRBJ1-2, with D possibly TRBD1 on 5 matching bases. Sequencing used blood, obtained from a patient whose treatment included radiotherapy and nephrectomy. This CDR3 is CASSFLGTDYGYTF. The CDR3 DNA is TGTGCCAGCAGCTTCCTCGGGACGGACTATGGCTACACCTTC.